This record covers a single T cell receptor (beta chain). The antigen it binds to is not known. The input lacks base qualities; no much larger clone sits a single base away. The cohort comprised fewer than 750 healthy bone marrow donors. All cohort members were sampled while nominally healthy, although unrecorded immune exposures were likely present. The donor tested CMV seronegative and was one of the 352 seronegative cohort members. A peripheral blood sample was provided by each donor, and peripheral blood mononuclear cells were used for TCR beta sequencing. The Qiagen DNeasy Blood Extraction Kit was used to extract genomic DNA from the blood cell samples. The record originates from a study of cytomegalovirus exposure and HLA in healthy donors (dated by TCRdb to about 2017). At the level of the whole study: According to an earlier analysis of around 600 of the donors, some 170 million T cells yielded some 120 million unique TCR beta sequences and approximately 300 Gb of sequence data. An early release that covered about 600 HLA-typed donors contained around 330 gigabases of sequencing data and tens of millions of unique TCR sequences. The genetic ancestry cluster associated with self-reported Caucasian donors included roughly 84% of the 398 genotyped donors. The study was designed to test whether signatures of past pathogen exposure could be identified by cataloging public T cell receptors. The study used immunosequencing to profile the T cell repertoires of approximately 630 subjects and linked those repertoires to cytomegalovirus serostatus. In addition to the first cohort of approximately 650 subjects, a separate validation cohort of about 120 different subjects was used. High-throughput TCR immunosequencing, statistical association of individual TCRs with disease status, and machine learning were combined to predict cytomegalovirus infection status. A later analysis re-examined previously published TCR beta repertoires from just over 650 donors and added high-resolution HLA genotyping to investigate patterns of TCR occurrence. Rather than using new phenotypic data, the later analysis identified candidate immune exposures from TCR beta sequences and from how often those sequences occurred across donors. To decide whether each TCR beta V gene segment behaved as functional or pseudogenic, an earlier analysis of some 570 of the donors relied on high-throughput TCR beta sequencing. Donor age, sex, ethnicity and CMV serostatus were compiled together with the repertoire data. In a later genetic analysis, genome-wide SNP genotypes for about 55% of the 666 donors were used, and that subset was treated as a discovery cohort. All discovery cohort repertoires had been generated using a single sequencing platform. Class I and class II HLA loci were covered by the typing at four-digit resolution. Typing coverage varied by locus: roughly 629-630 donors for A, B, C, DRB1 and DQB1; approximately 520 for DQA1; some 610 for DPA1; roughly 450 for DPB1. Roughly 5 DR-DQ haplotypes were handled as single units for association and clustering, since linkage in the cohort was strong. On average, roughly 240,000 unique TCR beta nucleotide sequences were sequenced per donor among 398 genotyped donors of the cohort, with roughly 19% of those sequences being non-productive.

The library relied on the immunoSEQ multiplex PCR assay. For the multiplex PCR, a mixture combining 60 forward primers for TCR Vbeta segments and 13 reverse primers for TCR Jbeta segments was used. The CDR3 region of rearranged TCR beta genes was amplified from genomic DNA by a multiplex PCR assay. The Illumina HiSeq System was used to sequence the amplified TCR beta libraries as 87-base-pair reads. From the authors' description of their analysis: Across the 700 or so repertoires, a later analysis counted 80 million or so unique TCR beta chains, around 10 million of which were shared by at least two donors. Raw reads were error-corrected and collapsed into unique sequences by a nearest-neighbor algorithm in which closely related sequences were merged to remove PCR and sequencing errors. To assign V, D and J gene segments, CDR3 sequences were aligned to IMGT reference sequences. For a sequence to be retained, at least a six-nucleotide match to both a V gene segment and a J gene segment was required. A rearrangement was called productive if the CDR3 had no stop codons and remained in frame with V and J, and every other rearrangement was called non-productive. Following IMGT convention, CDR3 was defined as the stretch from the second conserved V-encoded cysteine up to the conserved J-encoded phenylalanine. In an earlier analysis of more than 550 of the donors, sequences lacking an unambiguous match to a single V gene segment were excluded. In an earlier analysis of roughly 600 of the donors, a V segment was called functional when productive rearrangements were above 56.7%, and segregating when the standard deviation between donors exceeded 5%. A statistical classification framework was built for diagnosing cytomegalovirus status from the catalog of TCR beta chain sequences. In a later analysis, TCR nucleotide sequences were compared against IMGT/GENE-DB human TR gene sequences so that V and J genes could be assigned. In a later analysis, CDR3 sequences and most-parsimonious VDJ recombination scenarios were assigned using the TCRdist pipeline. In a later analysis, each TCR beta chain was defined by its CDR3 amino acid sequence together with its V-gene family, and reads lacking a unique V-gene family were excluded. As a way to deal with suspected cross-contamination and a sequencing artifact, a later analysis dropped approximately 570 nucleotide sequences that were highly shared and had low generation probability. For each public chain, a later analysis derived a clonal expansion index from normalized ranks of inferred template counts within each repertoire. Generation probabilities in a later analysis came from a VDJ recombination model fitted to out-of-frame rearrangements, and those results were checked against IGoR. Hypergeometric tests were used in a later analysis to score TCR-TCR, TCR-HLA and TCR-CMV co-occurrence, with a repertoire-size bias correction applied to the TCR pairs. In a later analysis, false discovery rates were estimated by permuting HLA or CMV assignments 20 times. In a later analysis, co-occurring TCRs were grouped using DBSCAN, and TCRdist sequence similarity was added for clustering within HLA-allele-positive subsets. Co-occurrence clustering excluded repertoires with fewer than 30,000 or more than 120,000 public chains, plus five with anomalous nucleotide sharing. The clones in this table, taken by TCRdb from immuneACCESS, are in-frame only. Not every clone is retained; where verified, under half of the shortfall comes from an unresolved V gene, and the cause of the rest is unknown. V and J calls and clone size are copied from that table; D and trimming were computed from the DNA. For this sample there are under 70,000 clones; about 65% appear just once. Roughly 2.1% of the sample is in the top ten clones.

General findings and caveats noted by the study authors: Presence/absence analyses assumed roughly uniform sequencing depth across donors, an assumption that may not hold. A later analysis reported that several top co-occurrence clusters appeared linked to parvovirus B19, influenza, CMV and Epstein-Barr virus. The cohort was sequenced for TCR beta chains only, and without alpha or paired-chain data the features that could be detected were limited. When HLA alleles, especially DR and DQ, strongly co-occurred, attributing TCR associations to individual alleles was difficult. A further reported finding was that TCR beta sequences accurately predicted the HLA-A and HLA-B alleles for most subjects in the first cohort. In an earlier analysis of about 550 of the donors, most TCR beta V segments were observed in productive rearrangements about 87% or about 30% of the time, broadly matching IMGT annotations. According to a later analysis, most CMV-associated TCR beta chains appeared to be HLA-restricted, and the HLA associations seemed to be driven largely by CMV exposure. Some IMGT-functional V segments, including TRBV6-2 and TRBV6-3, could not be distinguished by the 87-base-pair reads and were therefore excluded. Correlated functional status among segregating V segments might reflect linkage disequilibrium, but an unknown experimental factor could not be ruled out. Because counts were too low, more than 15 rarely observed V segments, including chromosome 9 orphons, were excluded from the earlier analysis of under 650 of the donors. The authors suggested that the approach could potentially be generalized to other disease states and immunological phenotypes. Because HLA typing was unavailable for some donors at each locus, only the typed subset was used in association tests. At a false discovery rate of 0.05, a later analysis linked 16,951 TCR beta sequences to specific HLA alleles. A group of highly shared sequence variants was considered likely to be a technical artifact of the sequencing pipeline. Most TCR sequences were seen in very few donors, while some public TCRs were found in many individuals. A later analysis found that HLA-associated TCR beta chains were more clonally expanded and had lower generation probabilities than equally common non-associated chains. A few of the identified cytomegalovirus-associated TCR beta chains were confirmed in vitro to be specific for cytomegalovirus antigens. In a later genetic analysis, fewer N-insertions in productive TCRs were reported among donors in an Asian-associated ancestry cluster than the roughly 700-donor mean. For the cohort, immune exposure information was limited to CMV serostatus. Cytomegalovirus status was reported to be diagnosed by the classifier with high specificity and sensitivity in both the original and validation cohorts. A later genetic analysis associated a missense DCLRE1C variant with V-gene and J-gene trimming of TCR beta chains, and an independent cohort replicated the association. The study listed approximately 160 TCR beta chains as associated with cytomegalovirus. A later analysis found that TCR association rates varied across HLA loci, with DRB1 alleles showing the most associated TCRs and HLA-C alleles the fewest.

Its CDR3 holds 15 amino acids, cysteine through phenylalanine. This entry keeps only the CDR3 DNA: 45 bases, framed from base 1. V is cut by 2 bases and J by 2 bases, and the space between the germline ends is 11 bases. The germline V gene sets CDR1 to SGHNT and CDR2 to YENEEA. Here the chain combines TRBV11-3 and TRBJ2-3, with a weak D call of TRBD2 (5 bases match). The TCR sequence derives from a woman in her 30s in good health and CMV-seronegative. The specimen sequenced was PBMCs. The CDR3 loop reads CASSLRRAHTDTQYF. The nucleotide sequence reads as follows: TGTGCCAGCAGCTTACGGCGGGCCCACACAGATACGCAGTATTTT.